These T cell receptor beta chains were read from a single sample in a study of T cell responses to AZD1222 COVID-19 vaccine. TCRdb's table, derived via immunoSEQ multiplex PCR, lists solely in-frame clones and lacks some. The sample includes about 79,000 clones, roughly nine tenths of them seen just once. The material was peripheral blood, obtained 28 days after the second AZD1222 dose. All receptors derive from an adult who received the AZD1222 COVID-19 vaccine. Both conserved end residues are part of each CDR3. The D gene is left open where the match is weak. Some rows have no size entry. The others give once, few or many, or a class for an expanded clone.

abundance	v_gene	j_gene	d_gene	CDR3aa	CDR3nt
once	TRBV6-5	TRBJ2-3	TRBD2	CASSSSLAGGPDTQYF	TGTGCCAGCAGTTCCTCTCTAGCGGGAGGGCCAGATACGCAGTATTTT
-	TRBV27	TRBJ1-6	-	CASSLPGGSPLHF	TGTGCCAGCAGCCTGCCGGGAGGTTCACCCCTCCACTTT
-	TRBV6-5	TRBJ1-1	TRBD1	CASSRTGTGGGEAFF	TGTGCCAGCAGTCGTACTGGGACAGGGGGCGGTGAAGCTTTCTTT
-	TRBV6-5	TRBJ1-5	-	CASRREGVGNQPQHF	TGTGCCAGCAGGCGCGAGGGCGTGGGCAATCAGCCCCAGCATTTT
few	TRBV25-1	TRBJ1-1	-	CASRPMGGPRPAFF	TGTGCCAGCAGGCCCATGGGGGGCCCCAGGCCGGCTTTCTTT
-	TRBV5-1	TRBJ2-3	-	CASSFPGLADTQYF	TGCGCCAGCAGCTTCCCCGGATTAGCAGATACGCAGTATTTT
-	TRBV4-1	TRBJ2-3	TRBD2	CASSQERLAGGPGATDTQYF	TGCGCCAGCAGCCAAGAGCGCCTAGCGGGAGGGCCCGGGGCCACAGATACGCAGTATTTT
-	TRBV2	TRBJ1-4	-	CASSGEEKLFF	TGTGCCAGCAGTGGGGAGGAAAAACTGTTTTTT
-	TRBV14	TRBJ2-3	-	CASSQEGGSPSLTDTQYF	TGTGCCAGCAGCCAAGAGGGTGGGAGTCCTAGCCTCACAGATACGCAGTATTTT
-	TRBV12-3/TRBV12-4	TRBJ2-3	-	CASSLGQTSPQYF	TGTGCCAGCAGTTTAGGACAGACCAGCCCGCAGTATTTT
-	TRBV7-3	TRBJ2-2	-	CASSPRGPNTGELFF	TGTGCCAGCAGCCCCAGAGGCCCGAACACCGGGGAGCTGTTTTTT